The 28 T cell receptor beta chains listed next were all sequenced from one sample in a study of blood T cells in healthy people across ages. A J-beta primer mix and a sample-barcoded 5' primer were used in a second PCR of roughly 6 to 12 cycles. TCRdb used MiXCR to reprocess the 5' RACE reads, holding one entry per CDR3 protein. The sample carries over a million distinct CDR3 sequences, approximately 59% recorded once. Source material: blood. The receptors originated from a man aged 18 to 29 in good health.

The CDR3 loop reads CSVEDPGPGGPYEQYF. The CDR3 DNA reads TGCAGCGTTGAAGATCCCGGGCCAGGAGGGCCCTACGAGCAGTACTTC. J is TRBJ2-4 and V is TRBV29-1; D possibly corresponds to TRBD2 (6 bases). The J call may not be correct, given that the DNA end is closer to TRBJ2-7. This CDR3 is built from 16 residues. Germline loops: CDR1 SQVTM, CDR2 ANQGSEA.

Here the CDR3 reads CASHQRDRDNSPLHF. For the CDR3, the DNA is TGCGCCAGCCACCAACGGGACAGGGATAATTCACCCCTCCACTTT. The rearrangement joins TRBV5-1 to TRBJ1-6, with TRBD1 matching over 9 bases. From germline, CDR1 is SGHRS and CDR2 YFSETQ. The CDR3 covers 15 residues. The V segment lost 7 bases and the J segment 5 bases; nucleotides outside the gene matches: 7.

The rearrangement uses TRBV2 and TRBJ2-7; a weak D match, TRBD1 (5 bases). The J call may be mistaken, given a closer DNA end match to TRBJ2-5. The CDR3 is 14 amino acids. The germline gives CDR1 SNHLY, CDR2 FYNNEI. The CDR3 here is CASTRGWVQETQYF. Here the CDR3 DNA reads TGTGCCAGCACTAGGGGCTGGGTTCAAGAGACCCAGTACTTC.

This clonotype appeared a few times. The rearrangement joins TRBV5-6 to TRBJ2-7; possibly TRBD1 or TRBD2 for D (5 bases each). CDR1 SGHDT and CDR2 YYEEEE come from the germline V gene. This CDR3 region has 18 residues. The V gene lost 3 bases and the J gene lost 2 bases, with 24 bases spanning the gap. The CDR3 is CASSSRDGLLDNPYEQYF. The CDR3, as DNA: TGTGCCAGCAGCTCCCGGGACGGACTCCTAGATAACCCCTACGAGCAGTACTTC.

This chain connects TRBV2 to TRBJ2-2; 11 nucleotides align to TRBD2. Germline V gene sequence: CDR1 SNHLY, CDR2 FYNNEI. CDR3 length: 15 amino acids. After removal of 4 bases from V and 5 bases from J, the junction contained 3 bases not matched to a gene. The CDR3 sequence is CASSGLAGGTGELFF. CDR3 coding DNA: TGTGCCAGCAGTGGGCTAGCGGGGGGAACCGGGGAGCTGTTTTTT.

V gene TRBV6-7 combines with J gene TRBJ2-4; 7 nucleotides line up with TRBD2. TRBV6-7 qualifies as an ORF whose function is uncertain. J was trimmed by 7 bases and V by 5 bases; bases with no gene match: 5. The CDR3 length is 13 residues. CDR3 sequence (DNA): TGTGCCAGCAGTCGCCTGGGGGGGAACATTCAGTACTTC. Its translation: CASSRLGGNIQYF.

The rearrangement links TRBV2 to TRBJ2-7, with 7 bases matching TRBD2. Germline V gives CDR1 SNHLY, CDR2 FYNNEI. The CDR3 has 13 amino acids. J lost 6 bases, V lost 8 bases, and 10 bases had no gene match. CDR3 in DNA: TGTGCCAGCGTACCGTGGCTAGCGGCCGAGCAGTACTTC. Translation gives CASVPWLAAEQYF.

This chain joins TRBV4-2 and TRBJ2-5, with D tentatively TRBD2 (5 bases). Trimming cost V 1 base and J 4 bases, with 10 bases left between them. Germline lookup yields CDR1 LGHNA and CDR2 YNFKEQ. The CDR3 length is 14 residues. The CDR3 DNA reads TGTGCCAGCAGCCAAGGTCCAAGCGGAGAGACCCAGTACTTC. Its protein product is CASSQGPSGETQYF.

The chain is built from TRBV29-1 and TRBJ2-3; either TRBD1 or TRBD2 may fit D (5 bases each). Germline CDR1 and CDR2: SQVTM and ANQGSEA. The CDR3 runs 12 residues. The V and J ends lost 7 bases and 0 bases respectively, with 8 bases between them. The CDR3 here is CSGGRSTDTQYF. The CDR3 DNA follows: TGCAGCGGGGGACGCAGCACAGATACGCAGTATTTT.

This sequence joins TRBV12-3 or TRBV12-4 and TRBJ1-4, with TRBD1 matching over 7 bases. The CDR3 totals 16 residues. V shed 6 bases, J shed 5 bases, and the junction held 12 bases outside the gene matches. CDR3 loop: CASSSTRGGQNEKLFF. CDR3 in DNA: TGTGCCAGCAGCTCTACGAGGGGGGGACAGAATGAAAAACTGTTTTTT.

This chain uses TRBV11-2 with TRBJ1-6; D is undetermined. The CDR3 is 14 amino acids. CDR1 is SGHAT and CDR2 is FQNNGV in the germline V gene. V lost 4 bases and J lost 7, with 11 bases in between. DNA for the CDR3: TGTGCCAGCAGCTCTAGTTCGGGAAATTCACCCCTCCACTTT. Its translation is CASSSSSGNSPLHF.

This clonotype was observed a handful of times. V and J are TRBV4-3 and TRBJ2-7; 11 bases line up with TRBD1. In germline, CDR1 is LGHNA, CDR2 YSLEER. V lost 3 bases to trimming and J lost 3 bases; unmatched junction nucleotides: 4. The CDR3 is 15 residues long. CDR3 DNA sequence: TGCGCCAGCAGCCAGGGACAGGGGGGACTCTACGAGCAGTACTTC. It yields the protein CASSQGQGGLYEQYF.

This clonotype was observed a few times. The J gene is TRBJ2-7, the V gene TRBV4-2; a weak D match, TRBD2 (7 bases). The CDR3 covers 14 residues. Trimming pared 1 base from V and 3 bases from J, leaving 10 bases between. The germline V gene encodes CDR1 LGHNA and CDR2 YNFKEQ. The CDR3 is CASSQGGGGYEQYF. As DNA, the CDR3 is TGTGCCAGCAGCCAAGGGGGAGGGGGCTACGAGCAGTACTTC.

The chain joins TRBV15 to TRBJ2-1, with TRBD1 matching over 10 bases. V was clipped by 6 bases and J by 0 bases; unmatched bases: 2. The CDR3 is made up of 15 amino acids. Germline lookup yields CDR1 LNHNV and CDR2 YYDKDF (reference sequence). The CDR3 sequence: CATSRTGGSYNEQFF. The DNA for the CDR3 is TGTGCCACCAGTAGGACAGGGGGCTCCTACAATGAGCAGTTCTTC.

CDR3 sequence reads: CASSFMGDDNQPQHF. CDR3 bases: TGCGCCAGCAGCTTTATGGGGGATGATAATCAGCCCCAGCATTTT. The gene calls are TRBV5-1 and TRBJ1-5; D possibly corresponds to TRBD1 (5 bases). Germline V gene data show CDR1 as SGHRS and CDR2 as YFSETQ. V lost 2 bases and J 4 bases, leaving 13 bases between the germline ends. This CDR3 region has 15 residues.

The rearrangement joins TRBV20-1 to TRBJ1-1, with D uncertain. The ends were cut back, 0 bases at V and 11 bases at J, with 13 bases in the middle. Germline V gene data show CDR1 as DFQATT and CDR2 as SNEGSKA (reference sequence). This CDR3 is 12 amino acids long. CDR3 sequence (DNA): TGCAGTGCTAGAGATGTAGGCGTTGCCGCTTTCTTT. Its protein is CSARDVGVAAFF.

The V gene is TRBV3-1, the J gene TRBJ2-5; D gene ambiguous. Gene TRBJ2-7 matches the end of the DNA better, so the J call may be wrong. This CDR3 spans 12 amino acids. CDR1 is LGHDT, CDR2 YNNKEL, per germline (reference sequence). CDR3 residues: CASSHSTDEQYF. For the CDR3, the DNA is TGTGCCAGCAGCCATTCTACGGACGAGCAGTACTTC.

This clonotype has just a few counts. The gene calls are TRBV10-1 and TRBJ2-3; D not resolved. The CDR3 length is 13 residues. Between the trimmed V and J ends, which lost 4 bases and 5 bases, there was a span of 10 bases. Germline assignment: CDR1 WNHNN and CDR2 SYGVQD (reference sequence). The CDR3 DNA reads as TGCGCCAGCAGTGGTCTCGTTCGAGATACGCAGTATTTT. It specifies CASSGLVRDTQYF.

This chain connects TRBV6-5 to TRBJ2-7; D gene uncertain. The CDR3 spans 13 residues. CDR1 is MNHEY and CDR2 is SVGAGI in the germline V gene. V was trimmed by 0 bases and J by 5 bases, leaving 8 bases between them. The DNA of the CDR3 is TGTGCCAGCAGTTACTCGAATGGTCACGAGCAGTACTTC. Protein sequence: CASSYSNGHEQYF.

This chain joins TRBV9 and TRBJ2-7; D remains ambiguous. From germline, CDR1 is SGDLS and CDR2 YYNGEE. This CDR3 is built from 15 residues. With 0 bases removed from V and 1 base from J, the gap between germline ends came to 11 bases. As DNA, the CDR3 is TGTGCCAGCAGCGTAGTAGTGGACGAGTCCTACGAGCAGTACTTC. Protein product: CASSVVVDESYEQYF.

The chain is built from TRBV6-5 and TRBJ1-2; D not resolved. Germline values: CDR1 MNHEY, CDR2 SVGAGI. This CDR3 contains 12 residues. V lost 1 base and J lost 8, with 8 bases in between. The CDR3 DNA follows: TGTGCCAGCAGTTACTTGGATGGGGGCTACACCTTC. This translates into CASSYLDGGYTF.

CDR3 in amino acids: CASRLQGWDSPLHF. CDR3 in DNA: TGTGCCAGCAGACTCCAGGGTTGGGATTCACCCCTCCACTTT. The chain has TRBV28 and TRBJ1-6; D is perhaps TRBD1 (5 bases). Per the germline V gene, CDR1 is MDHEN and CDR2 is SYDVKM. V was trimmed by 6 bases and J by 8 bases, leaving 14 bases between them. CDR3 length equals 14 residues. Supplemented by reference TRBV28 and TRBJ1-6, the full variable domain reads DVKVTQSSRYLVKRTGEKVFLECVQDMDHENMFWYRQDPGLGLRLIYFSYDVKMKEKGDIPEGYSVSREKKERFSLILESASTNQTSMYLCASRLQGWDSPLHFGNGTRLTVT.

The chain combines TRBV20-1 with TRBJ2-2; D ambiguous. This CDR3 has 16 residues. Germline CDR1 DFQATT, CDR2 SNEGSKA (reference sequence). V was clipped by 2 bases and J by 1 base, with 14 bases between them. The CDR3: CSARMGFEMNTGELFF. Written as DNA, the CDR3 is TGCAGTGCTAGAATGGGGTTTGAAATGAACACCGGGGAGCTGTTTTTT.

The V call is TRBV4-3, the J call TRBJ2-1, with TRBD2 identical over 8 bases. With 1 base clipped from V and 2 bases from J, the junction kept 19 bases outside the gene matches. The CDR3 runs 21 residues. In germline, CDR1 is LGHNA, CDR2 YSLEER. The CDR3 reads CASSQGPQLLAGGLPYNEQFF. Here the CDR3 DNA reads TGCGCCAGCAGCCAAGGGCCTCAACTCCTCGCGGGGGGTTTACCCTACAATGAGCAGTTCTTC.

This sequence joins TRBV5-4 and TRBJ1-1; D gene ambiguous. CDR3 size: 15 residues. Per the germline V gene, CDR1 is SGHNT and CDR2 is YYREEE (reference sequence). V was shortened by 4 bases and J by 4 bases, with 17 bases between the two germline ends. In DNA form, the CDR3 reads TGTGCCAGCAGCAAGGCGGATGAGGGATCCACTGAAGCTTTCTTT. Translated: CASSKADEGSTEAFF.

The chain is built from TRBV5-1 and TRBJ2-5; 10 bases agree with TRBD1. There are 15 residues in the CDR3. The germline CDR1 and CDR2 sequences are SGHRS and YFSETQ. Trimming removed 2 bases from V and 2 bases from J; junction bases left unmatched: 3. This chain's CDR3 is CASSLRQGAQETQYF. The CDR3 bases are TGCGCCAGCAGCTTAAGACAGGGGGCTCAAGAGACCCAGTACTTC.

This clonotype was detected once. A read error may produce the germline difference seen at one junction end. The chain is built from TRBV7-6 and TRBJ2-7, with 10 bases that match TRBD2. This CDR3 contains 17 residues. CDR1 is SGHVS, CDR2 FNYEAQ, per germline. The CDR3 spells CVSSLAASGSLTYEQYF. The CDR3 coding sequence is TGTGTCAGCAGCTTAGCGGCTAGCGGGAGCCTCACCTACGAGCAGTACTTC.

This clonotype has more than one count but fewer than ten. This chain joins TRBV20-1 and TRBJ2-1; tentatively, D is TRBD2 (6 bases). CDR1 is DFQATT and CDR2 is SNEGSKA in the germline V gene (reference sequence). The CDR3 length is 14 residues. V was clipped by 3 bases and J by 9 bases, with 18 bases between them. As DNA, the CDR3 is TGCAGTGCTAGGATGGGATTCGGGAGAGTTGAGCAGTTCTTC. It encodes CSARMGFGRVEQFF.